This TCR beta chain is from a study of T cells in localized non-small cell lung cancer. Whole-study findings and limits: Appearance in adjacent lung was seen for a median about 59 of the top 100 tumor clones. In uninvolved adjacent lung, T cell clonality reached its highest value, exceeding tumor.

Lacking atypia, the adjacent lung had been sampled at least 2 cm away from the tumor margin. Points on this clone: Its antigen is unidentified.

Sequenced by immunoSEQ multiplex PCR; TCRdb stores in-frame clones only, minus some. The sample yields 1,000 or so clones, 15% to 20% seen once. The J segment lost 8 bases and the V segment lost 6 bases, leaving 7 bases of the junction unmatched. This CDR3 comprises 13 residues. Germline assignment: CDR1 MDHEN and CDR2 SYDVKM. The source material was normal lung tissue next to the tumor, sampled before any cancer treatment. This chain connects TRBV28 to TRBJ2-4, with 7 nucleotides matching TRBD1. This clonotype was obtained from a male donor aged 60 or over with stage III lung adenocarcinoma. The CDR3: CASRQTGNDIQYF. CDR3 DNA: TGTGCCAGCAGGCAGACAGGGAACGACATTCAGTACTTC.